The source of this T cell receptor (beta chain) is a study of shared clonotypes between healthy human individuals. Study observations and caveats: An expected dependence of interdonor clonotype sharing on sequencing depth was noted.

The study drew its donors from healthy HIV-negative adults without recent acute infections or vaccinations. It was into CD45RA+ naive and CD45RA-negative memory subsets that the CD4+ cells were split. Concerning this clone: Antigen specificity is unknown.

This was a deep-level run. Libraries were prepared by immunoSEQ multiplex PCR; TCRdb keeps only in-frame clonotypes and omits some of them. The sample has hundreds of thousands of clones, 55% to 85% seen once; the top ten hold roughly 1.9%. V was clipped by 2 bases and J by 13 bases; unmatched bases: 9. Per germline, CDR1 SNHLY and CDR2 FYNNEI. CDR3 length: 14 residues. Sequencing was done on a sample of memory CD4+ T cells sorted from blood. Subset here: CD45RA-negative fraction. The V call is TRBV2, the J call TRBJ2-2, with 8 bases fitting TRBD2. This TCR was recovered from a woman in her twenties or thirties in good health. The CDR3 protein is CASSEHSGLGRLFF. CDR3 sequence (DNA): TGTGCCAGCAGTGAACATTCGGGACTAGGTCGGCTGTTTTTT. The full variable domain, with the rest looked up from reference TRBV2 and TRBJ2-2, is EPEVTQTPSHQVTQMGQEVILRCVPISNHLYFYWYRQILGQKVEFLVSFYNNEISEKSEIFDDQFSVERPDGSNFTLKIRSTKLEDSAMYFCASSEHSGLGRLFFGEGSRLTVL.